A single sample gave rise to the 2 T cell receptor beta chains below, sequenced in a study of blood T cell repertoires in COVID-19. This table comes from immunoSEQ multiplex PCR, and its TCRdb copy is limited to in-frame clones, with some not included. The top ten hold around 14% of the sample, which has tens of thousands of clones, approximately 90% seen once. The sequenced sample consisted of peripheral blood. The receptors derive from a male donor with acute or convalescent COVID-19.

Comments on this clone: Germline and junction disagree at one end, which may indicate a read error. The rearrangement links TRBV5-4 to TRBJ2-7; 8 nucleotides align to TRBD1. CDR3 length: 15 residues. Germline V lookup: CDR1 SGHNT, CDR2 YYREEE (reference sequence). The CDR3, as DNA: TGTACCAGCAGCTTGGGTCAGGGGGCGCAGTACGAGCAGTACTTC. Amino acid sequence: CTSSLGQGAQYEQYF. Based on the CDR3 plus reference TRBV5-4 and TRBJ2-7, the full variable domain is ETGVTQSPTHLIKTRGQQVTLRCSSQSGHNTVSWYQQALGQGPQFIFQYYREEENGRGNFPPRFSGLQFPNYSSELNVNALELDDSALYLCTSSLGQGAQYEQYFGPGTRLTVT.

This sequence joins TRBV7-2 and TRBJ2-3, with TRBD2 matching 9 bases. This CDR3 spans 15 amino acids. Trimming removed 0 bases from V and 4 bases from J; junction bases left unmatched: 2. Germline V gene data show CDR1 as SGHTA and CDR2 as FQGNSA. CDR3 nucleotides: TGTGCCAGCAGCTTAGCGCTAGCGGGGTCAGATACGCAGTATTTT. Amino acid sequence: CASSLALAGSDTQYF.